Listed below are T cell receptor beta chains from one sample, sequenced in a study of T cell responses to AZD1222 COVID-19 vaccine. The assay was immunoSEQ multiplex PCR, and TCRdb's table has in-frame clones only and misses some. The repertoire consists of about 130,000 clones, with nearly 95% occurring once and the leading ten covering roughly 0.91%. The sequences come from peripheral blood, collected on day 0 of AZD1222 vaccination. These receptor sequences come from an adult in good health. The CDR3 runs from the conserved cysteine through the conserved F or W. D genes are given only for firm matches. Some rows mark clone size as missing; the rest say once, few, many or name a class of expanded clone.

.,TRBJ1-3,.,TRBV7-8,TGTGCCAGCAGCGTGTCGGGACGACGAGCATACTCTGGAAACACCATATATTTT,CASSVSGRRAYSGNTIYF
.,TRBJ2-7,.,TRBV27,TGTGCCAGCAGATGGGGGGCGGGTCTGACCTACGAGCAGTACTTC,CASRWGAGLTYEQYF
.,TRBJ2-7,.,TRBV5-1,TGCGCCAGCAGCTGGAGTCGGCAAGGGTACGAGCAGTACTTC,CASSWSRQGYEQYF
.,TRBJ2-3,.,TRBV16,TGTGCCAGCAGCCGGGGAGATACGCAGTATTTT,CASSRGDTQYF
.,TRBJ1-1,.,TRBV6-8,TGTGCCAGCAGTTACACTGCAAACACTGAAGCTTTCTTT,CASSYTANTEAFF
.,TRBJ1-2,.,TRBV18,TGTGCCAGCTCGCCTAACCCCTACCTCTCAGGAGATGGCTACACCTTC,CASSPNPYLSGDGYTF
.,TRBJ1-1,.,TRBV7-3,TGTGCCAGCAGCTTAATTCTAAGCACTGAAGCTTTCTTT,CASSLILSTEAFF
.,TRBJ2-7,TRBD2,TRBV2,TGTGCCAGCAGTGTTGACAGCGGGGGGACCGTAAACGAGCAGTACTTC,CASSVDSGGTVNEQYF
.,TRBJ1-2,.,TRBV5-6,TGTGCCAGCAGCTTGCATGGGGCGTCCGGATATGGCTACACCTTC,CASSLHGASGYGYTF
.,TRBJ2-6,.,TRBV15,TGTGCCACCAGCAGAGATGACTCTGGGGCCAACGTCCTGACTTTC,CATSRDDSGANVLTF
.,TRBJ1-2,.,TRBV12-3/TRBV12-4,TGTGCCAGCAGAGCCGAGGGAAACTATGGCTACACCTTC,CASRAEGNYGYTF
.,TRBJ2-7,.,TRBV4-1,TGCGCCAGCAAGGCCTTGACGGACAGCCTATCCCACGAGCAGTACTTC,CASKALTDSLSHEQYF
.,TRBJ1-5,TRBD1,TRBV2,TGTGCCAGCAGGGGACAGGTCAATCAGCCCCAGCATTTT,CASRGQVNQPQHF
.,TRBJ1-4,.,TRBV4-1,TGCGCCAGCAGCCAGTCACGGGGAGAGAATGAAAAACTGTTTTTT,CASSQSRGENEKLFF
.,TRBJ2-7,TRBD1,TRBV6-5,TGTGCCAGCAGGAGACCGGGACAGGCCTACGAGCAGTACTTC,CASRRPGQAYEQYF
.,TRBJ2-2,.,TRBV12-3/TRBV12-4,TGTGCCAGCAGTCCCAGAGATACCGGGGAGCTGTTTTTT,CASSPRDTGELFF
.,TRBJ2-4,TRBD2,TRBV6-1,TGTGCCAGCAGTGAAGGTTTTGCGGGGGGACCAGTGAAAAACATTCAGTACTTC,CASSEGFAGGPVKNIQYF
.,TRBJ1-2,.,TRBV11-2,TGTGCCAGCAGCTTAGTTCGCGGACCAGCTGGATATGGCTACACCTTC,CASSLVRGPAGYGYTF
.,TRBJ1-5,.,TRBV27,TGTGCCAGCAGTTTAGTCGCTACCAGCAATCAGCCCCAGCATTTT,CASSLVATSNQPQHF
.,TRBJ1-5,.,TRBV6-5,TGTGCCAGCAGTTACTCAGGGGTTAGCAATCAGCCCCAGCATTTT,CASSYSGVSNQPQHF
.,TRBJ2-3,TRBD2,TRBV15,TGTGCCACCAGCAGAGATCTAACTAGCGGGGGTGCTAGCACAGATACGCAGTATTTT,CATSRDLTSGGASTDTQYF
.,TRBJ2-7,TRBD1,TRBV10-3,TGTGCCATCAGTGGTAGGACAGGGAGAGGCTACGAGCAGTACTTC,CAISGRTGRGYEQYF
.,TRBJ1-2,.,TRBV2,TGTGCCAGCAGTGAAGGCCGGACAGACTATGGCTACACCTTC,CASSEGRTDYGYTF
.,TRBJ1-2,TRBD1,TRBV5-1,TGCGCCAGCAGCCCCGGGACAGGGATAGTCTATGGCTACACCTTC,CASSPGTGIVYGYTF
.,TRBJ1-2,TRBD1,TRBV5-5,TGTGCCAGCAGCTTGGGACAGGGGACATCCTATGGCTACACCTTC,CASSLGQGTSYGYTF
.,TRBJ1-4,TRBD1,TRBV5-1,TGCGCCAGCAGCTTGGTTCCAGGGGGAAATGAAAAACTGTTTTTT,CASSLVPGGNEKLFF
.,TRBJ1-6,.,TRBV7-2,TGTGCCAGCAGCTTAAGCCTCTATTCACCCCTCCACTTT,CASSLSLYSPLHF
.,TRBJ2-1,.,TRBV18,TGTGCCAGCTCACCGATGGAAAACAATGAGCAGTTCTTC,CASSPMENNEQFF
few,TRBJ1-2,.,TRBV19,TGTGCCAGTAGTATCCTGGGGGCAGGTAACTATGGCTACACCTTC,CASSILGAGNYGYTF
.,TRBJ1-2,TRBD1,TRBV28,TGTGCCAGCAGACCCAGGGGGAGAACTAACTATGGCTACACCTTC,CASRPRGRTNYGYTF
.,TRBJ1-2,.,TRBV29-1,TGCAGCGTTGAAGATCAGGGACAAAGTGGCTACACCTTC,CSVEDQGQSGYTF
.,TRBJ2-2,.,TRBV3-1/TRBV3-2,TGTGCCAGCAGCCAAGTTATCGGAATCGGCGGGGAGCTGTTTTTT,CASSQVIGIGGELFF
.,TRBJ1-1,.,TRBV11-2,TGTGCCAGCAGCTGGGGACAAGACACTGAAGCTTTCTTT,CASSWGQDTEAFF
.,TRBJ1-1,.,TRBV4-1,TGCGCCAGCAGCCAGGGTGGCGCTGAAGCTTTCTTT,CASSQGGAEAFF
.,TRBJ2-7,.,TRBV5-1,TGCGCCAGCAGCTTGGGAGTTGACGAGCAGTACTTC,CASSLGVDEQYF